The entry that follows covers one T cell receptor beta chain sequence. The antigen remains undetermined. The data originate from a study of post-analysis software for immune sequencing data. Study conclusions and caveats: TRBV5-6, TRBV5-1 and TRBV20-1 were among five TRBV segments more frequent in patients than controls. Multiple sclerosis was associated with a significant reduction in normalized Chao1 diversity relative to controls.

Trimming took off 6 bases at V and 9 bases at J, with 21 bases between the two ends. This CDR3 spans 16 amino acids. TCR beta libraries were prepared from cDNA with unique molecular identifiers. T cells numbering about 0.9 to 10 million yielded cDNA molecules that totaled around 500,000. Each CDR3 protein gets one entry after TCRdb re-called the PCR reads with MiXCR. The table lists roughly 800,000 distinct CDR3 sequences, approximately 57% of them singletons. The rearrangement joins TRBV12-3 or TRBV12-4 to TRBJ1-6; tentative D call: TRBD1 (6 bases). This TCR was sampled from a girl aged 10-17 years with multiple sclerosis. Sequencing input: blood. CDR3 loop: CASSQSPGTPTSPLHF. The CDR3 nucleotides are TGTGCCAGCAGCCAATCCCCCGGGACACCGACTTCACCCCTCCACTTT.